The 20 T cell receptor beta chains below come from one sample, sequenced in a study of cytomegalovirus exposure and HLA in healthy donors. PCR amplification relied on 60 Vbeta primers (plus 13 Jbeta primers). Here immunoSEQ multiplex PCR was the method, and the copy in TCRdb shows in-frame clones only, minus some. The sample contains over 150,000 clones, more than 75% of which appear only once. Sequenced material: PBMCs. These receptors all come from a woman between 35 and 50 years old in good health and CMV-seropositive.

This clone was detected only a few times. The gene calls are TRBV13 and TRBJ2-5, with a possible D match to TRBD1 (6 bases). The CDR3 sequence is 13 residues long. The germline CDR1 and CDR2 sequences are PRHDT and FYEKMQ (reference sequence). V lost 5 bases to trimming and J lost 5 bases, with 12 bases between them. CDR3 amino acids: CASSPYRAETQYF. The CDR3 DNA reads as TGTGCCAGCAGCCCCTACAGGGCGGAGACCCAGTACTTC.

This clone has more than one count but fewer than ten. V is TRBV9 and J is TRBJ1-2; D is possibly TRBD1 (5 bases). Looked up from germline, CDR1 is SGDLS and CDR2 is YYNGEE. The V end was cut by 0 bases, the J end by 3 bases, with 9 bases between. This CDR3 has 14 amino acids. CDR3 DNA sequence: TGTGCCAGCAGCGTAGACGGCAGGGACTATGGCTACACCTTC. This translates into CASSVDGRDYGYTF. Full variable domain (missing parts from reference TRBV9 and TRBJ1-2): DSGVTQTPKHLITATGQRVTLRCSPRSGDLSVYWYQQSLDQGLQFLIQYYNGEERAKGNILERFSAQQFPDLHSELNLSSLELGDSALYFCASSVDGRDYGYTFGSGTRLTVV.

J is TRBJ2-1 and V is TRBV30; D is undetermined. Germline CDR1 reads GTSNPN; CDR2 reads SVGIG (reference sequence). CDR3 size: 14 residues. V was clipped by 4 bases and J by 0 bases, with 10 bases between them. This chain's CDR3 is CAWTRAASYNEQFF. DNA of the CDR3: TGTGCCTGGACCCGAGCCGCCTCCTACAATGAGCAGTTCTTC.

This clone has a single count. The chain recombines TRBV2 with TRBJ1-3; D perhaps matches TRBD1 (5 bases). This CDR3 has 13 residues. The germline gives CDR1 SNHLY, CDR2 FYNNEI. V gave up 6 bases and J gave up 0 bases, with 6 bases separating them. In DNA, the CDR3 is TGTGCCAGCAGGGACAACTCTGGAAACACCATATATTTT. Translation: CASRDNSGNTIYF.

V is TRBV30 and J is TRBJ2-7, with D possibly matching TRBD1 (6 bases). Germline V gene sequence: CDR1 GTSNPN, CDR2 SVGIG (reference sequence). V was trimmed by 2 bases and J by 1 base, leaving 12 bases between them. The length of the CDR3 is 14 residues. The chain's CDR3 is CAWSTRGQSYEQYF. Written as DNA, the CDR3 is TGTGCCTGGAGTACCAGAGGACAGTCCTACGAGCAGTACTTC. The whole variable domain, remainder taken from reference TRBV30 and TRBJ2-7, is SQTIHQWPATLVQPVGSPLSLECTVEGTSNPNLYWYRQAAGRGLQLLFYSVGIGQISSEVPQNLSASRPQDRQFILSSKKLLLSDSGFYLCAWSTRGQSYEQYFGPGTRLTVT.

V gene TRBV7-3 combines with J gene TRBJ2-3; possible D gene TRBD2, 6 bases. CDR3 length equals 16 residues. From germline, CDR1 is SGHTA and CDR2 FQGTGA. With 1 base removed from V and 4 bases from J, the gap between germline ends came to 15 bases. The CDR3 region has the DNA TGTGCCAGCAGCTTAAGCGGGACCATTTTCTCAGATACGCAGTATTTT. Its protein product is CASSLSGTIFSDTQYF.

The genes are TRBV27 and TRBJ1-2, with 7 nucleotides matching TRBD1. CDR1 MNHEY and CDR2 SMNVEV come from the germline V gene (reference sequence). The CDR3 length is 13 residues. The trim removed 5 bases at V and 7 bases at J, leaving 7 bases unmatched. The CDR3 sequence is CASSITGASGYTF. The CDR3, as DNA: TGTGCCAGCAGTATCACAGGGGCGTCTGGCTACACCTTC.

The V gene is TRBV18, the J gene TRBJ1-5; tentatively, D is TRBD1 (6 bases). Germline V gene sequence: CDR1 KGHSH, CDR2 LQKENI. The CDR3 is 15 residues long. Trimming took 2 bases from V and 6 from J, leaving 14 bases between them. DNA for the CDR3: TGTGCCAGCTCACCAGATGGGCAGGGGTTTCAGCCCCAGCATTTT. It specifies CASSPDGQGFQPQHF.

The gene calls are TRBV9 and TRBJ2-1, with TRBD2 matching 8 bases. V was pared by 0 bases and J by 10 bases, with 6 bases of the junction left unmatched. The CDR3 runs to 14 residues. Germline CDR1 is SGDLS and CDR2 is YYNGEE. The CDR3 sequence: CASSVASSGWEQFF. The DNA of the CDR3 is TGTGCCAGCAGCGTAGCTTCTAGCGGGTGGGAGCAGTTCTTC.

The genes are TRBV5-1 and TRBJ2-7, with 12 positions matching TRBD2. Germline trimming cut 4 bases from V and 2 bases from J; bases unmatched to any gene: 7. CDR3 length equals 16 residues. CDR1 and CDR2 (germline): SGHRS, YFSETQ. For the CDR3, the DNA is TGCGCCAGCAGCCTAGGACTAGCGGGGATCACCTACGAGCAGTACTTC. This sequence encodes CASSLGLAGITYEQYF.

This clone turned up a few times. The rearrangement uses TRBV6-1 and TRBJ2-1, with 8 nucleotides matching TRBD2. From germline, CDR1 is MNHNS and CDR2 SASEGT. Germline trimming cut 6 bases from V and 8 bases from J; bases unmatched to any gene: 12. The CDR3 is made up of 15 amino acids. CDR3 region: CASSPLGAGAHEQFF. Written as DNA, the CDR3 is TGTGCCAGCAGCCCCCTAGGAGCGGGAGCCCATGAGCAGTTCTTC.

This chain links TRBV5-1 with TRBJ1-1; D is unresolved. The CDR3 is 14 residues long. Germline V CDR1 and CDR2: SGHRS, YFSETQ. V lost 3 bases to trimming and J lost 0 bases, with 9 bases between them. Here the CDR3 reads CASSSVTVNTEAFF. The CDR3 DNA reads TGCGCCAGCAGCTCGGTGACTGTGAACACTGAAGCTTTCTTT.

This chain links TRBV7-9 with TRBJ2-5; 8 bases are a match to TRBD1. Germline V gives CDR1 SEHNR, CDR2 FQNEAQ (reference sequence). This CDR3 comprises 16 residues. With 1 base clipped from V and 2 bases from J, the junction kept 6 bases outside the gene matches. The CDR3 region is CASSLGQGAPQETQYF. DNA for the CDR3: TGTGCCAGCAGCTTAGGGCAGGGGGCGCCACAAGAGACCCAGTACTTC.

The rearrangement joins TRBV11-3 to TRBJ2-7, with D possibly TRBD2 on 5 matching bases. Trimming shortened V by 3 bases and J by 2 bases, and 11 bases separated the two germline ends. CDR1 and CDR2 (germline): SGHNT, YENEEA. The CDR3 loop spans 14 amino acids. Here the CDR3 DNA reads TGTGCCAGCAGCTTTCCGGGGTTTCCCTACGAGCAGTACTTC. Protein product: CASSFPGFPYEQYF.

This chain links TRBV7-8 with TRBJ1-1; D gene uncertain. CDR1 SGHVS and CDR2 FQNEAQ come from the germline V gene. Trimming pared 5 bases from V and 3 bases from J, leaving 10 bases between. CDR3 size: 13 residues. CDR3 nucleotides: TGTGCCAGCAGCATTGGAGGAGACACTGAAGCTTTCTTT. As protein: CASSIGGDTEAFF.

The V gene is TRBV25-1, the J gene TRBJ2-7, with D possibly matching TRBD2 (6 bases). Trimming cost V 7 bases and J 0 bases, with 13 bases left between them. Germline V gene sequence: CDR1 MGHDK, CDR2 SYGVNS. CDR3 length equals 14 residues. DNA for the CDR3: TGTGCCAGCAAACCTGCGGGGAACTCCTACGAGCAGTACTTC. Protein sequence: CASKPAGNSYEQYF.

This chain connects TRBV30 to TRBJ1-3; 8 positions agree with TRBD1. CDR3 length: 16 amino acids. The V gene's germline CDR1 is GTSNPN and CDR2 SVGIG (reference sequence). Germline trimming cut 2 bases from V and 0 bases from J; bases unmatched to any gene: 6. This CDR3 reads CAWSRQGSNSGNTIYF. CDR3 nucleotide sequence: TGTGCCTGGAGTCGACAGGGGTCAAACTCTGGAAACACCATATATTTT.

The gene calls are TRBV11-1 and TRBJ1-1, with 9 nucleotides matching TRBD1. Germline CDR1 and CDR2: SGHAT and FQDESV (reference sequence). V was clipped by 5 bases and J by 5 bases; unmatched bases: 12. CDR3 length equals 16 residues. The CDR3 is CASSPRDRVFGTEAFF. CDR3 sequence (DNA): TGTGCCAGCAGCCCCCGGGACAGGGTCTTTGGGACTGAAGCTTTCTTT.

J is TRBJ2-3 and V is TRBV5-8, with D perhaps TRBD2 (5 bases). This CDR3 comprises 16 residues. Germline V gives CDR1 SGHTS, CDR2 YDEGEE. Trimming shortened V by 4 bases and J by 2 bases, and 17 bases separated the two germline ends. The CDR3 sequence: CASSAMWTGYTDTQYF. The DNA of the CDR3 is TGTGCCAGCAGCGCGATGTGGACGGGGTACACAGATACGCAGTATTTT. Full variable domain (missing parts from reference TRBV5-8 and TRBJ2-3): EAGVTQSPTHLIKTRGQQATLRCSPISGHTSVYWYQQALGLGLQFLLWYDEGEERNRGNFPPRFSGRQFPNYSSELNVNALELEDSALYLCASSAMWTGYTDTQYFGPGTRLTVL.

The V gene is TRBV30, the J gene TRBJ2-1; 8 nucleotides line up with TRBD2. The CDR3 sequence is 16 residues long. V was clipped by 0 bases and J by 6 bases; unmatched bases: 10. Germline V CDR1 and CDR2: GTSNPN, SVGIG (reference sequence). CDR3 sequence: CAWSVLSGLAGNEQFF. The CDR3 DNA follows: TGTGCCTGGAGTGTACTCTCCGGTCTAGCGGGCAATGAGCAGTTCTTC.